The 2 T cell receptor beta chains listed next were all sequenced from one sample in a study of blood T cell repertoires in COVID-19. Clones were read by immunoSEQ multiplex PCR, and TCRdb kept only the in-frame ones, dropping some. The sample contains approximately 150,000 clones, approximately 91% of which appear only once. The sample taken for sequencing was peripheral blood. These receptors were taken from a man aged 18 to 29 with COVID-19, enrolled during active disease.

This clone was seen a handful of times. The chain employs TRBV11-3 and TRBJ2-1; a weak D match, TRBD2 (6 bases). Trimming removed 5 bases at V and 2 bases at J, with 13 bases between. In germline, CDR1 is SGHNT, CDR2 YENEEA. This CDR3 contains 15 residues. CDR3 in DNA: TGTGCCAGCAGCAAGCGGGTCGGAGCCTACAATGAGCAGTTCTTC. Translation gives CASSKRVGAYNEQFF.

This chain uses TRBV6-6 with TRBJ2-1, with 12 bases aligning to TRBD2. Germline loops: CDR1 MNHNY, CDR2 SVGAGI (reference sequence). The V and J ends lost 7 bases and 2 bases, in that order; junction bases with no gene match: 3. This CDR3 region has 15 residues. The CDR3 spells CASIRTSGTYNEQFF. CDR3 nucleotides: TGTGCCAGCATCCGGACTAGCGGGACCTACAATGAGCAGTTCTTC.